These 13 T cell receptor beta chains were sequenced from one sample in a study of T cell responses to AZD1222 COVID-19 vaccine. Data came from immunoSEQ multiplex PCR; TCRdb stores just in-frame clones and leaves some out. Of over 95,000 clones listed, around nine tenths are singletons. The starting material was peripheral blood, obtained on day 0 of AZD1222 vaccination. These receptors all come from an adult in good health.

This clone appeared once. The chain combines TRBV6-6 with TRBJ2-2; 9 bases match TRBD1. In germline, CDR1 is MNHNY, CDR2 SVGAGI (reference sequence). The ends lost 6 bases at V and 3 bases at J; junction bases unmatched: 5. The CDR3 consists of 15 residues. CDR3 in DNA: TGTGCCAGCAGGCCTGACAGGGGGGACACCGGGGAGCTGTTTTTT. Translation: CASRPDRGDTGELFF.

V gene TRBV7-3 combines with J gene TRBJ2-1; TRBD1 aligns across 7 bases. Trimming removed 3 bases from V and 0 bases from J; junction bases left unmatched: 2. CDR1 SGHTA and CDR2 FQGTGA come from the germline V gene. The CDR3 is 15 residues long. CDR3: CASSLRDSSYNEQFF. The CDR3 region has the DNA TGTGCCAGCAGCTTGAGGGACAGCTCCTACAATGAGCAGTTCTTC.

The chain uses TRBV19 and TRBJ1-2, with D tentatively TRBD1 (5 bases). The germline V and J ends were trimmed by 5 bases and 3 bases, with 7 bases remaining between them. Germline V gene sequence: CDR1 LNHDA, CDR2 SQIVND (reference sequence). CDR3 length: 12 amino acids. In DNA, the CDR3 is TGTGCCAGTAGTCGGGGGGACTATGGCTACACCTTC. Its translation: CASSRGDYGYTF.

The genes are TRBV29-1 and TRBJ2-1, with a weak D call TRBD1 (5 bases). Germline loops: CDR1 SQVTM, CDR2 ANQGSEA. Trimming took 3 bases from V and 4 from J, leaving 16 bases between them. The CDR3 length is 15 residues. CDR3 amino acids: CSVDLGQRLYNEQFF. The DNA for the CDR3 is TGCAGCGTTGATCTGGGGCAGCGCCTATACAATGAGCAGTTCTTC.

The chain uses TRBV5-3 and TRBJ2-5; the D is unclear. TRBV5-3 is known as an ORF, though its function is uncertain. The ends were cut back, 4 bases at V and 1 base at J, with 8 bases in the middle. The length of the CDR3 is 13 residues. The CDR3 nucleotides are TGTGCCAGAAGCCCGCGGATCCAAGAGACCCAGTACTTC. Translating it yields CARSPRIQETQYF.

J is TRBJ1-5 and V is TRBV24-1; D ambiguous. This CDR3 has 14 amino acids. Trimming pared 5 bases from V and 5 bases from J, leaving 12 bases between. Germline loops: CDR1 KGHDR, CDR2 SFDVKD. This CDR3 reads CATSAPFPDQPQHF. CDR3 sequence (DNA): TGTGCCACCAGTGCCCCATTCCCCGATCAGCCCCAGCATTTT.

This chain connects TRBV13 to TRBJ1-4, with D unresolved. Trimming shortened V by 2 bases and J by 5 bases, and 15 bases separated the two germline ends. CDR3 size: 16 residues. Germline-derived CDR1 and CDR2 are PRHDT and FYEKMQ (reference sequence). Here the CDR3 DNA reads TGTGCCAGCAGCTTAAAGGCGAGAGAGCCGAATGAAAAACTGTTTTTT. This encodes CASSLKAREPNEKLFF.

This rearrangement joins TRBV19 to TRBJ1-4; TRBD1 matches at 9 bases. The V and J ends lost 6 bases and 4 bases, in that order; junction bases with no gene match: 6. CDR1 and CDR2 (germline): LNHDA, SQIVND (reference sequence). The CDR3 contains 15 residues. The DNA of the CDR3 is TGTGCCAGTAGGACGGGACAGGGCAATAATGAAAAACTGTTTTTT. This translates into CASRTGQGNNEKLFF.

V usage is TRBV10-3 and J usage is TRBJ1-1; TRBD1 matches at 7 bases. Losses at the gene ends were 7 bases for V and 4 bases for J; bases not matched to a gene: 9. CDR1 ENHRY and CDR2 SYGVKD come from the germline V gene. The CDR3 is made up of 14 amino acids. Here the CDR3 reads CAIKTQGDGTEAFF. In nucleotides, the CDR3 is TGTGCCATCAAGACGCAGGGGGACGGCACTGAAGCTTTCTTT.

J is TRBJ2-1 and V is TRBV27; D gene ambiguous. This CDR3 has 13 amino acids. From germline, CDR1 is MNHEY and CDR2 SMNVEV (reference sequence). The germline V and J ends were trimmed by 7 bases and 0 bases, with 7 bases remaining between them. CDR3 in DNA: TGTGCCAGCACTTCTACCTCCTACAATGAGCAGTTCTTC. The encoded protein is CASTSTSYNEQFF.

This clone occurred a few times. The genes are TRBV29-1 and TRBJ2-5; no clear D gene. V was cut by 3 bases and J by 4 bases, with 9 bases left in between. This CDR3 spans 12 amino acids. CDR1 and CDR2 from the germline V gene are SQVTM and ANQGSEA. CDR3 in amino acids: CSVDTMGETQYF. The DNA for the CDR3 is TGCAGCGTTGATACGATGGGAGAGACCCAGTACTTC.

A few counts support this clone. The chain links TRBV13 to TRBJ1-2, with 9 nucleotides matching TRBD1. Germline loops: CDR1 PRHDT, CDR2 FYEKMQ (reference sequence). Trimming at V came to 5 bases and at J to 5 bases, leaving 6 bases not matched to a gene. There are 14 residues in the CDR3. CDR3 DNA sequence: TGTGCCAGCAGCACGAGGACAGGGGCATATGGCTACACCTTC. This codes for CASSTRTGAYGYTF.

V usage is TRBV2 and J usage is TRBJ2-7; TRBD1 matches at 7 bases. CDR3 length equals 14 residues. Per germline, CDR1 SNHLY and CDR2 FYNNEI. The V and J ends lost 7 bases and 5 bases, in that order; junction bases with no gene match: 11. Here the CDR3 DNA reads TGTGCCAGCAAGCCGGGACAGCTCCCCCACGAGCAGTACTTC. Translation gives CASKPGQLPHEQYF.